This is a list of T cell receptor beta chains from one sample in a study of blood T cell repertoires in COVID-19. TCRdb's copy holds only in-frame clones and misses some; the assay was immunoSEQ multiplex PCR. The sample yields roughly 250,000 clones, over 70% seen once. Sequenced material: PBMCs or T cells enriched from blood (not recorded which). Receptors originate from a woman aged 40-49 years who had been exposed to COVID-19. Each CDR3 is given with its conserved first and last residue. Fields, in order: J gene, V gene, D gene, clone size, CDR3 DNA, CDR3 protein. The D gene is left open where the match is weak. Expanded clones get a size class; other rows say once, few or many, or leave the size out.

j_gene: TRBJ1-4
v_gene: TRBV5-1
d_gene: NA
abundance: NA
CDR3nt: TGTGCCAGCAGCTTAGGCCGGGGTCATAATGAAAAACTGTTTTTT
CDR3aa: CASSLGRGHNEKLFF

j_gene: TRBJ1-4
v_gene: TRBV30
d_gene: NA
abundance: few
CDR3nt: TGTGCCTGGAGTGTCTTGGGACAAGGGGAAAAACTGTTTTTT
CDR3aa: CAWSVLGQGEKLFF

j_gene: TRBJ1-1
v_gene: TRBV5-4
d_gene: NA
abundance: NA
CDR3nt: TGTGCCAGCAGCTTGGCGCCGGCGGGAGGGGCGATTAGATGGAACACTGAAGCTTTCTTT
CDR3aa: CASSLAPAGGAIRWNTEAFF

j_gene: TRBJ2-3
v_gene: TRBV5-6
d_gene: NA
abundance: NA
CDR3nt: TGTGCCAGCAGCTTGGTCGGCGGGATGAGCACAGATACGCAGTATTTT
CDR3aa: CASSLVGGMSTDTQYF

j_gene: TRBJ1-6
v_gene: TRBV10-3
d_gene: NA
abundance: NA
CDR3nt: TGTGCCATCAGTGAGTTAGGGGATTCACCCCTCCACTTT
CDR3aa: CAISELGDSPLHF

j_gene: TRBJ1-3
v_gene: TRBV4-1
d_gene: NA
abundance: NA
CDR3nt: TGCGCCAGCAGCCCAATACAGGGAAGTGAGAACACCATATATTTT
CDR3aa: CASSPIQGSENTIYF

j_gene: TRBJ2-4
v_gene: TRBV5-6
d_gene: NA
abundance: NA
CDR3nt: TGTGCCAGCAGCCGGGGAGACATTCAGTACTTC
CDR3aa: CASSRGDIQYF

j_gene: TRBJ2-5
v_gene: TRBV28
d_gene: NA
abundance: NA
CDR3nt: TGTGCCAGCAGTTGTGACAGGACGAGATACCAAGAGACCCAGTACTTC
CDR3aa: CASSCDRTRYQETQYF

j_gene: TRBJ1-6
v_gene: TRBV5-1
d_gene: NA
abundance: NA
CDR3nt: TGCGCCAGCAGCTTCGAGAGGCGGTCTCGTTCACCCCTCCACTTT
CDR3aa: CASSFERRSRSPLHF

j_gene: TRBJ1-2
v_gene: TRBV7-9
d_gene: TRBD1
abundance: NA
CDR3nt: TGTGCCAGCAGCTGGGACAGGGGGCTCTATGGCTACACCTTC
CDR3aa: CASSWDRGLYGYTF

j_gene: TRBJ1-5
v_gene: TRBV7-8
d_gene: TRBD1
abundance: NA
CDR3nt: TGTGCCAGCAGCCGACAGGGGGATCAGCCCCAGCATTTT
CDR3aa: CASSRQGDQPQHF

j_gene: TRBJ2-7
v_gene: TRBV18
d_gene: TRBD2
abundance: NA
CDR3nt: TGTGCCAGCTCACCATCTCCCCCATTTAGCGGGGGGACCCCCTACGAGCAGTACTTC
CDR3aa: CASSPSPPFSGGTPYEQYF

j_gene: TRBJ1-3
v_gene: TRBV11-2
d_gene: NA
abundance: NA
CDR3nt: TGTGCCAGCAGTCTCTCTGGAAACACCATATATTTT
CDR3aa: CASSLSGNTIYF

j_gene: TRBJ1-1
v_gene: TRBV24-1
d_gene: NA
abundance: NA
CDR3nt: TGTGCCACCAGTGATTCGGGGGGACTCTCGACAGCTTTCTTT
CDR3aa: CATSDSGGLSTAFF

j_gene: TRBJ2-1
v_gene: TRBV13
d_gene: NA
abundance: NA
CDR3nt: TGTGCCAGCAGCTTAACCCTACAGAGCTCCTACAATGAGCAGTTCTTC
CDR3aa: CASSLTLQSSYNEQFF

j_gene: TRBJ1-5
v_gene: TRBV10-3
d_gene: NA
abundance: NA
CDR3nt: TGTGCCATCAGTGAGGTCCAGGTCTTCAATCAGCCCCAGCATTTT
CDR3aa: CAISEVQVFNQPQHF

j_gene: TRBJ1-1
v_gene: TRBV10-3
d_gene: TRBD1
abundance: once
CDR3nt: TGTGCCATCAGTCTGGACAGGGATAGCGCTGAAGCTTTCTTT
CDR3aa: CAISLDRDSAEAFF

j_gene: TRBJ1-4
v_gene: TRBV7-2
d_gene: TRBD1
abundance: NA
CDR3nt: TGTGCCAGCAGCCTAGACCGGACAGGGACGCGGCATGAAAAACTGTTTTTT
CDR3aa: CASSLDRTGTRHEKLFF

j_gene: TRBJ1-2
v_gene: TRBV5-1
d_gene: TRBD1
abundance: NA
CDR3nt: TGTGCCAGCAGTCCCACTGGACAGGGAGACTATGGCTACACCTTC
CDR3aa: CASSPTGQGDYGYTF

j_gene: TRBJ1-1
v_gene: TRBV2
d_gene: NA
abundance: NA
CDR3nt: TGTGCCAGCAGTGAACCGCGTCAAGCTTTCTTT
CDR3aa: CASSEPRQAFF

j_gene: TRBJ1-6
v_gene: TRBV5-4
d_gene: NA
abundance: NA
CDR3nt: TGTGCCAGCAGCAACCCGGGACAAAGGGGAATTAATTCACCCCTCCACTTT
CDR3aa: CASSNPGQRGINSPLHF

j_gene: TRBJ1-2
v_gene: TRBV19
d_gene: NA
abundance: NA
CDR3nt: TGTGCCAGTATCCCCTCCGGCGGCTATGGCTACACCTTC
CDR3aa: CASIPSGGYGYTF

j_gene: TRBJ1-4
v_gene: TRBV2
d_gene: NA
abundance: NA
CDR3nt: TGTGCCAGCAGTGAACAGGGGTCCACTAATGAAAAACTGTTTTTT
CDR3aa: CASSEQGSTNEKLFF

j_gene: TRBJ2-5
v_gene: TRBV19
d_gene: TRBD1
abundance: few
CDR3nt: TGTGCCAGTAGTACCGACAGGGGGAGAGAGACCCAGTACTTC
CDR3aa: CASSTDRGRETQYF

j_gene: TRBJ2-1
v_gene: TRBV12-5
d_gene: NA
abundance: NA
CDR3nt: TGTGCTAGTGGTTTTCCCATCGGGACTTCAAATGAGCAGTTCTTC
CDR3aa: CASGFPIGTSNEQFF

j_gene: TRBJ2-3
v_gene: TRBV7-9
d_gene: TRBD2
abundance: NA
CDR3nt: TGTGCCAGCAGCTCTAGGGCCCAGCGGGATGAACAGTATTTT
CDR3aa: CASSSRAQRDEQYF

j_gene: TRBJ2-7
v_gene: TRBV28
d_gene: TRBD1
abundance: NA
CDR3nt: TGTGCCAGCAGCATCCGATCATTCCGGACAGGCGCTCTCTCCTACGAGCAGTACTTC
CDR3aa: CASSIRSFRTGALSYEQYF

j_gene: TRBJ1-4
v_gene: TRBV30
d_gene: NA
abundance: NA
CDR3nt: TGTGCCTGGAGTGTAGGGGGGGAAGGTGAAAAACTGTTTTTT
CDR3aa: CAWSVGGEGEKLFF

j_gene: TRBJ2-3
v_gene: TRBV9
d_gene: NA
abundance: NA
CDR3nt: TGTGCCAGCACCCTCCTCGGCGGGGAAGGGGCAGATACGCAGTATTTT
CDR3aa: CASTLLGGEGADTQYF

j_gene: TRBJ1-4
v_gene: TRBV4-1
d_gene: NA
abundance: NA
CDR3nt: TGCGCCAGCACTCCGCAAGATAATAGAAAACTGTTTTTT
CDR3aa: CASTPQDNRKLFF

j_gene: TRBJ2-2
v_gene: TRBV7-3
d_gene: TRBD2
abundance: few
CDR3nt: TGTGCCAGCAGCCCTCTCGGGACTAGCGGCGACACCGGGGAGCTGTTTTTT
CDR3aa: CASSPLGTSGDTGELFF

j_gene: TRBJ2-1
v_gene: TRBV18
d_gene: TRBD2
abundance: NA
CDR3nt: TGTGCCAGCTCACCACAGCGGGATCGGCCCAATGAGCAGTTCTTC
CDR3aa: CASSPQRDRPNEQFF

j_gene: TRBJ1-4
v_gene: TRBV15
d_gene: NA
abundance: NA
CDR3nt: TGTGCCACCAGCAGAGTTGTCGGATTTGGCCCAGGAAAACTGTTTTTT
CDR3aa: CATSRVVGFGPGKLFF

j_gene: TRBJ1-2
v_gene: TRBV3-1/TRBV3-2
d_gene: NA
abundance: NA
CDR3nt: TGTGCCAGCAGCCAAGCGAGGGAAGGCTACACCTTC
CDR3aa: CASSQAREGYTF

j_gene: TRBJ1-2
v_gene: TRBV30
d_gene: TRBD1
abundance: few
CDR3nt: TGTGCCTGGAAATACAGGGGAAGTTATGGCTACACCTTC
CDR3aa: CAWKYRGSYGYTF

j_gene: TRBJ1-2
v_gene: TRBV28
d_gene: TRBD1
abundance: once
CDR3nt: TGTGCCAGCAGACCCGGGACAGGGGCTAACTATGGCTACACCTTC
CDR3aa: CASRPGTGANYGYTF

j_gene: TRBJ2-1
v_gene: TRBV24-1
d_gene: TRBD1
abundance: NA
CDR3nt: TGTGCCACCAGTGCCCTGGGGACAGGCTCTATGGGCAATGAGCAGTTCTTC
CDR3aa: CATSALGTGSMGNEQFF

j_gene: TRBJ1-4
v_gene: TRBV6-5
d_gene: NA
abundance: NA
CDR3nt: TGTGCCAGCAGACTGGGGGGTAATGAAAAACTGTTTTTT
CDR3aa: CASRLGGNEKLFF

j_gene: TRBJ1-1
v_gene: TRBV6-5
d_gene: NA
abundance: NA
CDR3nt: TGTGCCAGCAGCCCCAGAAGTGTGACTGAAGCTTTCTTT
CDR3aa: CASSPRSVTEAFF